The 6 T cell receptor beta chains below all came from one sample that was sequenced in a study of shared clonotypes between healthy human individuals. Only in-frame clones appear in the TCRdb table, and some are missing; sequencing was by immunoSEQ multiplex PCR. The table records some 1.5 million clones, roughly 96% of them present only once. The sequenced sample was naive CD4+ T cells sorted from blood. The subset here: CD45RA+ positively selected. The receptors were sampled from a young man in good health.

V gene TRBV16 combines with J gene TRBJ2-3; 9 nucleotides match TRBD1. The CDR3 has 15 amino acids. Germline assignment: CDR1 KGHSY and CDR2 FQNENV. Unmatched junction bases numbered 4, after V lost 4 bases and J lost 2 bases. The CDR3 DNA follows: TGTGCCAGCAGCCCGCGGACAGGGGCCACAGATACGCAGTATTTT. It codes for CASSPRTGATDTQYF.

CDR3 sequence reads: CASSLSVAGGDYEQYF. For the CDR3, the DNA is TGTGCCAGCAGCTTAAGCGTGGCGGGGGGAGACTACGAGCAGTACTTC. The V call is TRBV7-3, the J call TRBJ2-7; 8 positions agree with TRBD2. Germline V lookup: CDR1 SGHTA, CDR2 FQGTGA. This CDR3 comprises 16 residues. The junction had 8 bases not matched to a gene; V was cut back by 1 base and J by 3 bases.

The chain is built from TRBV2 and TRBJ1-2; D possibly corresponds to TRBD1 (6 bases). The V and J ends lost 7 bases and 4 bases respectively, with 16 bases between them. This CDR3 is built from 14 residues. Germline CDR1 is SNHLY and CDR2 is FYNNEI. The CDR3 DNA sequence: TGTGCCAGCACCTTCGGACAGCCTGGCTATGGCTACACCTTC. Translating it yields CASTFGQPGYGYTF.

This clone was detected only a few times. The chain has TRBV4-1 and TRBJ2-2; perhaps TRBD1 as D (5 bases). The germline V and J ends were trimmed by 0 bases and 0 bases, with 11 bases remaining between them. CDR3 length equals 17 residues. Germline V gives CDR1 MGHRA, CDR2 YSYEKL. The CDR3 here is CASSQDTDSANTGELFF. CDR3 in DNA: TGCGCCAGCAGCCAAGATACCGACAGCGCGAACACCGGGGAGCTGTTTTTT.

This clone was recorded once. The CDR3 is CASSHIRGTLSGNTIYF. In DNA, the CDR3 is TGTGCCAGCAGCCATATAAGGGGAACCCTCTCTGGAAACACCATATATTTT. This chain connects TRBV14 to TRBJ1-3; D is possibly TRBD1 (5 bases). CDR3 length equals 17 residues. Germline V gives CDR1 SGHDN, CDR2 FVKESK. V gave up 3 bases and J gave up 0 bases, with 15 bases separating them. Based on the CDR3 plus reference TRBV14 and TRBJ1-3, the full variable domain is EAGVTQFPSHSVIEKGQTVTLRCDPISGHDNLYWYRRVMGKEIKFLLHFVKESKQDESGMPNNRFLAERTGGTYSTLKVQPAELEDSGVYFCASSHIRGTLSGNTIYFGEGSWLTVV.

V and J are TRBV7-2 and TRBJ1-5, with 8 nucleotides matching TRBD1. This CDR3 has 14 residues. V lost 5 bases, J lost 8 bases, and 8 bases stayed unmatched. Per germline, CDR1 SGHTA and CDR2 FQGNSA. In nucleotides, the CDR3 is TGTGCCAGCAGCCGGACAGGGAGCGACAAGCCCCAGCATTTT. This translates into CASSRTGSDKPQHF.